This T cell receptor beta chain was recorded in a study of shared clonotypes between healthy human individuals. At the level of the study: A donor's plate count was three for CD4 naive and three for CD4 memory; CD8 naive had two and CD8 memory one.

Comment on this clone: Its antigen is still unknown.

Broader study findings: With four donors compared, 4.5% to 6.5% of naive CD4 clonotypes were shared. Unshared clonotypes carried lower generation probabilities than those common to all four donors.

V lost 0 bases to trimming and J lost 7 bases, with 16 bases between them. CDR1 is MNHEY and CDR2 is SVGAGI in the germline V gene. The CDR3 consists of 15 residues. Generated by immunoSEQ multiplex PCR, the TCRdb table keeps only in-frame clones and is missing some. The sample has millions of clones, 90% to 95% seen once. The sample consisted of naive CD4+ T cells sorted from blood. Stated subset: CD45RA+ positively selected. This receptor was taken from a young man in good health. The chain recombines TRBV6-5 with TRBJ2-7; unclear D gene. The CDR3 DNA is TGTGCCAGCAGTTACTCGAGGCGGATGGCTCAAGAGCAGTACTTC. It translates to CASSYSRRMAQEQYF.